This is a list of T cell receptor beta chains from one sample in a study of T cell repertoires in cytomegalovirus infection. From the reads, TCRdb called clonotypes with MiXCR, one entry per CDR3 protein. The sample lists roughly 320,000 distinct CDR3 sequences; over 7.5% were seen once. The sequenced sample was PBMCs. These receptors were obtained from a human donor in good health (CMV status not recorded). Some clones in this sample may be carry-over from other donors' samples. CDR3s include the opening cysteine and the closing phenylalanine or tryptophan. D genes are given only for firm matches. Clone sizes are given selectively: once, few, many, or a class where the clone is expanded.

>many|.|TRBJ2-3|TRBV6-6
TGTGCCAGCAGTTACTCCCCCTCAGGGTCACAGGCCTCCACGCAGTATTTT
CASSYSPSGSQASTQYF
>.|.|TRBJ2-1|TRBV11-2
TGTGCCAGCAGCTTAGTTTCAGGGCGGGAGCAGTTCTTC
CASSLVSGREQFF
>.|.|TRBJ1-4|TRBV27
TGTGCCAGCAGCTTCACGGGGGCAGGTCTCGATGAAAAACTGTTTTTT
CASSFTGAGLDEKLFF
>few|.|TRBJ2-7|TRBV7-2
TGTGCCAGCAGCCCAGAGGGGAGCTCCTACGAGCAGTACTTC
CASSPEGSSYEQYF
>many|.|TRBJ2-4|TRBV7-2
TGTGCCAGCAGCCCCCGGGTCATTCAGTACTTC
CASSPRVIQYF
>many|.|TRBJ1-5|TRBV19
TGTGCCAGTAGTATGGGATCCGGGGCCCCCCAGCATTTT
CASSMGSGAPQHF
>many|.|TRBJ2-3|TRBV7-3
TGTGCCAGCAGCTTAACAGCGGCTTCGGGCACAGATACGCAGTATTTT
CASSLTAASGTDTQYF
>.|.|TRBJ1-3|TRBV12-3/TRBV12-4
TGTGCCAGCAGACTTATTGGAAACACCATATATTTT
CASRLIGNTIYF
>few|.|TRBJ2-7|TRBV20-1
TGCAGTGCTAGACTCGGGGGTTACGAGCAGTACTTC
CSARLGGYEQYF
>many|.|TRBJ1-6|TRBV5-6
TGTGCCAGCAGCTCTTTTCAGGCGCCTAATTCACCCCTCCACTTT
CASSSFQAPNSPLHF
>.|TRBD2|TRBJ2-7|TRBV20-1
TGCAGTGCTAGAGAACCTAGCGGGATATACGAGCAGTACTTC
CSAREPSGIYEQYF
>many|TRBD2|TRBJ2-5|TRBV7-8
TGTGCCAGCAGCGCGGGACTAGCAGAGACCCAGTACTTC
CASSAGLAETQYF
>many|.|TRBJ2-1|TRBV10-3
TGTGCCATCAGTACTCACAATGAGCAGTTCTTC
CAISTHNEQFF
>.|.|TRBJ1-6|TRBV19
TGTGCCAGTAGTCTCTACGGAAGAGGCCGCAATAATTCACCCCTCCACTTT
CASSLYGRGRNNSPLHF
>many|.|TRBJ1-2|TRBV28
TGTGCCAGCAGTTTAGGGGTGTCTGGCTACACCTTC
CASSLGVSGYTF
>many|.|TRBJ1-1|TRBV28
TGTGCCAGCAGTTTGACCATGAACACTGAAGCTTTCTTT
CASSLTMNTEAFF
>.|.|TRBJ1-2|TRBV12-3/TRBV12-4
TGTGCCAGCAGTTACCTACCTGCGGGGAACTATGGCTACACCTTC
CASSYLPAGNYGYTF
>.|TRBD1|TRBJ2-6|TRBV25-1
TGTGCCAGCAGTCTCCGGGACAGGGGGACTGGGGCCAACGTCCTGACTTTC
CASSLRDRGTGANVLTF
>few|TRBD1|TRBJ1-3|TRBV7-2
TGTGCCAGCAGCCTCGGGACAGGCAGCTCTGGAAACACCATATATTTT
CASSLGTGSSGNTIYF
>many|TRBD2|TRBJ2-3|TRBV7-8
TGTGCCAGCAGCCCACTCCCCGGGACTAGAGCTACGCAGTATTTT
CASSPLPGTRATQYF
>.|TRBD2|TRBJ2-1|TRBV4-3
TGCGCCAGCAGCCGGTCAGCGGGAGTAGATGAGCAGTTCTTC
CASSRSAGVDEQFF
>many|.|TRBJ2-5|TRBV7-9
TGTGCCAGCAGCTTAAATCGCAGGGACCAAGAGACCCAGTACTTC
CASSLNRRDQETQYF
>many|.|TRBJ2-1|TRBV27
TGTGCCAGCGGGGTGGGATACAATGAGCAGTTCTTC
CASGVGYNEQFF
>few|.|TRBJ2-1|TRBV20-1
TGCAGTGCTAGAGTGGGCCGGGGAAATGAGCAGTTCTTC
CSARVGRGNEQFF
>.|.|TRBJ2-2|TRBV7-9
TGTGCCAGCAGCTTGGCGGGGGCGGCCGGGGAGCTGTTTTTT
CASSLAGAAGELFF
>few|TRBD1|TRBJ2-7|TRBV20-1
TGCAGTGCCCGTGGACAGGGATACTCCTACGAGCAGTACTTC
CSARGQGYSYEQYF
>many|.|TRBJ1-1|TRBV7-2
TGTGCCAGCAGCCCCCAGTCTGAAGCTTTCTTT
CASSPQSEAFF
>.|.|TRBJ2-6|TRBV19
TGTGCCAGTAGTATAGATCTTACAGGGACGAGTTCTGGGGCCAACGTCCTGACTTTC
CASSIDLTGTSSGANVLTF
>.|.|TRBJ1-2|TRBV28
TGTGCCAGCAGTTTAGAAGGGTCTAACTATGGCTACACCTTC
CASSLEGSNYGYTF
>many|.|TRBJ1-4|TRBV6-6
TGTGCCAGCAGTTACAGGAGTGTACAGATGGGTGAAAAACTGTTTTTT
CASSYRSVQMGEKLFF
>many|.|TRBJ2-1|TRBV6-2/TRBV6-3
TGTGCCAGCAGTTACTACCCCGGACTTTCCTACAATGAGCAGTTCTTC
CASSYYPGLSYNEQFF
>.|TRBD1|TRBJ2-3|TRBV6-5
TGTGCCAGCAGTTACTCGGGTCAGGGGGCGAAGGCGCAGTATTTT
CASSYSGQGAKAQYF
>.|.|TRBJ1-1|TRBV12-3/TRBV12-4
TGTGCCAGCAGCCGGGACGGGGGCAGAACGGAAGCTTTCTTT
CASSRDGGRTEAFF
>.|.|TRBJ1-4|TRBV20-1
TGCAGTGCGGGCAGGGCGAATGAAAAACTGTTTTTT
CSAGRANEKLFF
>.|TRBD1|TRBJ2-6|TRBV7-2
TGTGCCAGCAGCACGAGACAGGGTGGGGCCAACGTCCTGACTTTC
CASSTRQGGANVLTF
>.|.|TRBJ1-2|TRBV2
TGTGCCAGCAGTGAAGGAACGTGGAGCTACACCTTC
CASSEGTWSYTF
>few|.|TRBJ1-2|TRBV4-3
TGCGCCAGCAGCCAGGCCGGGGGGCAGAGCTCGGGCTACACCTTC
CASSQAGGQSSGYTF
>many|.|TRBJ2-2|TRBV7-3
TGTGCCAGCAGCCCCTATCAGGGGACGGCCGGGGAGCTGTTTTTT
CASSPYQGTAGELFF
>many|TRBD1|TRBJ1-3|TRBV7-2
TGTGCCAGCAGCGACAGGGGCTATGGAGACACCATATATTTT
CASSDRGYGDTIYF
>.|.|TRBJ1-5|TRBV19
TGTGCCAGTTGGTTTGAGGGCACCCATCAGCCCCAGCATTTT
CASWFEGTHQPQHF
>many|TRBD2|TRBJ2-2|TRBV7-6
TGTGCCAGCAGCCGAGATGGGACTAGCGGGAGGACTACGAACACCGGGGAGCTGTTTTTT
CASSRDGTSGRTTNTGELFF
>many|.|TRBJ1-1|TRBV27
TGTGCCAGCAGTTCTCGACCCTCGGTCGGATCTGAAGCTTTCTTT
CASSSRPSVGSEAFF
>many|.|TRBJ1-1|TRBV12-3/TRBV12-4
TGTGCCAGCAGTTACCGGGGCTACACTGAAGCTTTCTTT
CASSYRGYTEAFF
>.|.|TRBJ2-3|TRBV6-6
TGTGCCAGCGGTAAGCAGTGGCGGGGGACAACAGATACGCAGTATTTT
CASGKQWRGTTDTQYF
>many|TRBD1|TRBJ2-7|TRBV7-2
TGTGCCAGCAGCCCACGGGGGACAGGGACTTCCTACGAGCAGTACTTC
CASSPRGTGTSYEQYF
>few|TRBD1|TRBJ1-1|TRBV4-1
TGCGCCAGCAGCCAGCCGGGACAGGACTTGAACACTGAAGCTTTCTTT
CASSQPGQDLNTEAFF
>many|TRBD1|TRBJ1-4|TRBV7-2
TGTGCCAGCAGCGTCACTACAGGGGGCTTGAATGAAAAACTGTTTTTT
CASSVTTGGLNEKLFF
>.|.|TRBJ2-1|TRBV24-1
TGTGCCACCAGCCCCTCATTCTCCTACAATGAGCAGTTCTTC
CATSPSFSYNEQFF
>many|.|TRBJ1-1|TRBV6-5
TGTGCCAGCAACCGGGGGGACGCCAACACTGAAGCTTTCTTT
CASNRGDANTEAFF
>many|.|TRBJ2-3|TRBV7-6
TGTGCCAGCAGCTTTATCGTCGGTAGCACAGATACGCAGTATTTT
CASSFIVGSTDTQYF
>.|.|TRBJ2-1|TRBV12-3/TRBV12-4
TGTGCCAGCACCGAAGGGCCGGGTGAGCAGTTCTTC
CASTEGPGEQFF
>.|TRBD1|TRBJ2-3|TRBV11-1
TGTGCCAGCAGCCCGCGACAGGGAGTGAATACGCAGTATTTT
CASSPRQGVNTQYF
>.|.|TRBJ2-7|TRBV28
TGTGCCAGCAGTGGGGGTTCCTCCTACGAGCAGTACTTC
CASSGGSSYEQYF
>few|TRBD1|TRBJ1-4|TRBV5-1
TGCGCCAGCAGCCGCAACAGGGGCCCTGTGGATGAAAAACTGTTTTTT
CASSRNRGPVDEKLFF
>few|.|TRBJ2-7|TRBV6-1
TGTGCCAGCAGTTACGGGACGGAGCAGTACTTC
CASSYGTEQYF
>few|.|TRBJ2-1|TRBV7-2
TGTGCCAGCAGCATACAGGTGGATCATGAGCAGTTCTTC
CASSIQVDHEQFF
>.|.|TRBJ2-1|TRBV19
TGTGCCAGTAGGGGCGATAGAAGTGAGCAGTTCTTC
CASRGDRSEQFF